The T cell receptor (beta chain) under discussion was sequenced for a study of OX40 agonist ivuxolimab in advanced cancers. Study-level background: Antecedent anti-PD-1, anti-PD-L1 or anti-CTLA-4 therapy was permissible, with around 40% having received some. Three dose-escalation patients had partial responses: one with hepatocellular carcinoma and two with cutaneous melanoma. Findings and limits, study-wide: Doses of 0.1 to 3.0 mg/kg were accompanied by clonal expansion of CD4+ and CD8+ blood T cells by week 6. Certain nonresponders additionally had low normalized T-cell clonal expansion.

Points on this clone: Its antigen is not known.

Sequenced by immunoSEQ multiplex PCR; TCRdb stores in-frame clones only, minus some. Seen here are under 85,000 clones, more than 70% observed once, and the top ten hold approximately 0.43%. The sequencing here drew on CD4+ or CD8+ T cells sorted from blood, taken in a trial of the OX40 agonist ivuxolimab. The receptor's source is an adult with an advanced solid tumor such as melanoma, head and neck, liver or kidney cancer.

The CDR3 DNA reads as TGCAGTGCCAGGGTAACGGAGACCCAGTACTTC. Amino acid sequence: CSARVTETQYF. The V and J genes are TRBV20-1 and TRBJ2-5; tentative D call: TRBD1 (5 bases). V gave up 6 bases and J gave up 5 bases, with 10 bases separating them. The CDR3 is 11 amino acids. Germline CDR1 DFQATT, CDR2 SNEGSKA (reference sequence).